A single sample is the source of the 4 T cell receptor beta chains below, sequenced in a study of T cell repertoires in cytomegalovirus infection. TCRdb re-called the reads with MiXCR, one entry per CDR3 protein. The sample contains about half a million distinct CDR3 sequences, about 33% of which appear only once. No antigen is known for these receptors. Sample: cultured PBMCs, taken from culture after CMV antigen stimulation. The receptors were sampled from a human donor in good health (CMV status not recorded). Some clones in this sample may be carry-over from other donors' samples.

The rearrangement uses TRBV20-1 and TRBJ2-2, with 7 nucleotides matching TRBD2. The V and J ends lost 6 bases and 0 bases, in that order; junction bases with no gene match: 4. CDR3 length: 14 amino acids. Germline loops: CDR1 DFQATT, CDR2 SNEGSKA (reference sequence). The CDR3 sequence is CSARTRANTGELFF. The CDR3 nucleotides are TGCAGTGCACGGACTAGGGCGAACACCGGGGAGCTGTTTTTT.

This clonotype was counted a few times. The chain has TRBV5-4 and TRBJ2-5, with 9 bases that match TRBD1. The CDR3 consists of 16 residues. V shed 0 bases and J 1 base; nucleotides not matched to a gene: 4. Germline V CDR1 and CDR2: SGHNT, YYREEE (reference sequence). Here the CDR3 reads CASSLVDRGSQETQYF. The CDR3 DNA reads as TGTGCCAGCAGCTTGGTCGACAGGGGGTCCCAAGAGACCCAGTACTTC. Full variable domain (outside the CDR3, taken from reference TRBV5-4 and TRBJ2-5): ETGVTQSPTHLIKTRGQQVTLRCSSQSGHNTVSWYQQALGQGPQFIFQYYREEENGRGNFPPRFSGLQFPNYSSELNVNALELDDSALYLCASSLVDRGSQETQYFGPGTRLLVL.

The CDR3 sequence: CATSRDINEKLFF. The CDR3 nucleotides read TGTGCCACCAGCAGAGACATTAATGAAAAACTGTTTTTT. This chain connects TRBV15 to TRBJ1-4, with D hard to call. This CDR3 comprises 13 residues. The germline V gene has CDR1 LNHNV and CDR2 YYDKDF (reference sequence). Trimming removed 0 bases from V and 4 bases from J, with 3 bases in between.

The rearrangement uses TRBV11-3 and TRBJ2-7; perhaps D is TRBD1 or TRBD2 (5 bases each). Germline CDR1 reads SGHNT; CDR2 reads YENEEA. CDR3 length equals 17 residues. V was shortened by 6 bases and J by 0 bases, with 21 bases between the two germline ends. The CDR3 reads CASSSRPTGRSSYEQYV. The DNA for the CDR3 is TGTGCCAGCAGTTCACGACCCACGGGACGAAGCTCCTACGAGCAGTACGTC.